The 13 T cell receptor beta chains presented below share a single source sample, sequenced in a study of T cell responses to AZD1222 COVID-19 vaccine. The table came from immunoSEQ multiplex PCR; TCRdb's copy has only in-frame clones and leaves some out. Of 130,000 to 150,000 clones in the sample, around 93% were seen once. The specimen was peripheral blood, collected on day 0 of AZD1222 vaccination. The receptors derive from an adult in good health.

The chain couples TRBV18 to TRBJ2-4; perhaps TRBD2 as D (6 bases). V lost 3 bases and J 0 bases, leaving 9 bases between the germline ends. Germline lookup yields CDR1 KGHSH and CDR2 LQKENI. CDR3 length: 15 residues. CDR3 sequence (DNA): TGTGCCAGCTCACCGGGGGGAATAGCCAAAAACATTCAGTACTTC. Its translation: CASSPGGIAKNIQYF.

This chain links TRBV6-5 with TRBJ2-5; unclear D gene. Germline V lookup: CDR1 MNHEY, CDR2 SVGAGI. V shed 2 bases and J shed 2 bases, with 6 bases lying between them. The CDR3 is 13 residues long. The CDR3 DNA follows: TGTGCCAGCAGTTACGGATTTCAAGAGACCCAGTACTTC. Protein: CASSYGFQETQYF.

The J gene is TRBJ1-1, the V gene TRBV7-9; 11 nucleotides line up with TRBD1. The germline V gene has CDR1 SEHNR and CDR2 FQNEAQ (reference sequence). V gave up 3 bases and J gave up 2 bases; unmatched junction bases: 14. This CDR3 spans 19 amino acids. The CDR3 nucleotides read TGTGCCAGCAGCTTTATCGTAATCCGGGACAGGGGGAGTAACACTGAAGCTTTCTTT. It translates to CASSFIVIRDRGSNTEAFF.

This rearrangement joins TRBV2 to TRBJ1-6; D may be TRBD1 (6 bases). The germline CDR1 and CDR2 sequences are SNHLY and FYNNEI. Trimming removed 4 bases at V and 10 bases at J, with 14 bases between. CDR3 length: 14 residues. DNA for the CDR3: TGTGCCAGCAGTGTTAACAGGGAGGGATCACCCCTCCACTTT. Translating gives CASSVNREGSPLHF. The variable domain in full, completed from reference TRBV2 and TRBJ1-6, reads EPEVTQTPSHQVTQMGQEVILRCVPISNHLYFYWYRQILGQKVEFLVSFYNNEISEKSEIFDDQFSVERPDGSNFTLKIRSTKLEDSAMYFCASSVNREGSPLHFGNGTRLTVT.

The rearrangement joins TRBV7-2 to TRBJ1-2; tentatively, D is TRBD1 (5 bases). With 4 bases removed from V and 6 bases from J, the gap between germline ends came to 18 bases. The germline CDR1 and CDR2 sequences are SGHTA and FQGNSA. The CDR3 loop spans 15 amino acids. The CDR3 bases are TGTGCCAGCAGCTCACAAACCGGGACTAGAGATGGCTACACCTTC. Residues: CASSSQTGTRDGYTF.

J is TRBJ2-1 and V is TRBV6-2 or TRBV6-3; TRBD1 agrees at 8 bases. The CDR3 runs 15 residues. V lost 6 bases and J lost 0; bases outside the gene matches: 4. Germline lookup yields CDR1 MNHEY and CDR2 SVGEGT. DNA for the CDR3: TGTGCCAGCAGCCCAGACAGGGGCTCCTACAATGAGCAGTTCTTC. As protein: CASSPDRGSYNEQFF.

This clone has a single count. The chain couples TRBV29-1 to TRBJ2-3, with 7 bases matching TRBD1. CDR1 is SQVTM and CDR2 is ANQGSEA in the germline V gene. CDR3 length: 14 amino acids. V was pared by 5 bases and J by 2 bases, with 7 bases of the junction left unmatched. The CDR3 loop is CSVNRQGITDTQYF. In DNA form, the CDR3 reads TGCAGCGTTAACAGACAGGGAATCACAGATACGCAGTATTTT.

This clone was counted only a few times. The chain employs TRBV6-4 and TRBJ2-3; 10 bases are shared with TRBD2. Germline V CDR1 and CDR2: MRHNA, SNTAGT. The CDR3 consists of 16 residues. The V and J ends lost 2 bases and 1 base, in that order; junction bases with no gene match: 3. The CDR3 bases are TGTGCCAGCAGTGACACCGGGACTAGCGGCACAGATACGCAGTATTTT. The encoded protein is CASSDTGTSGTDTQYF.

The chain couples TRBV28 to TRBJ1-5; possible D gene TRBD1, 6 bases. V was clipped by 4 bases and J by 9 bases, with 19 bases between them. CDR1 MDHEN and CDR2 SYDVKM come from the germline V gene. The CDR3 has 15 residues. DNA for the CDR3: TGTGCCAGCAGTTCCGGAAACAGGGAATCATGGCCCCAGCATTTT. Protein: CASSSGNRESWPQHF.

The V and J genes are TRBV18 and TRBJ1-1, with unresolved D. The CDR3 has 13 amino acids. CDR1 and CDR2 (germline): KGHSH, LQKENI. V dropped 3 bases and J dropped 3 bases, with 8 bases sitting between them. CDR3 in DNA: TGTGCCAGCTCACCGCCAGACGACACTGAAGCTTTCTTT. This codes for CASSPPDDTEAFF.

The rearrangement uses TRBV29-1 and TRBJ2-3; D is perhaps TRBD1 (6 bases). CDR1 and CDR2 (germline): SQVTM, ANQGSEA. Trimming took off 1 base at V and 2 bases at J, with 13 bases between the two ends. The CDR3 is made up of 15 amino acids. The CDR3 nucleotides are TGCAGCGTTGAAGGTAGGGGGACCTTCACAGATACGCAGTATTTT. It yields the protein CSVEGRGTFTDTQYF.

The CDR3 region is CASSPRAGGNTGELFF. The CDR3 DNA is TGCGCCAGCAGCCCTCGAGCGGGGGGCAACACCGGGGAGCTGTTTTTT. The chain joins TRBV4-1 to TRBJ2-2; 9 bases map to TRBD2. Germline CDR1 MGHRA, CDR2 YSYEKL. The CDR3 spans 16 residues. V lost 4 bases, J lost 2 bases, and 5 bases stayed unmatched.

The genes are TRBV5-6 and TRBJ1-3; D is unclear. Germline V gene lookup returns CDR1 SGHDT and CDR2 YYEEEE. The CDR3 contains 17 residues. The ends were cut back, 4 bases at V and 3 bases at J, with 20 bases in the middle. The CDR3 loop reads CASSPGTRGLGGNTIYF. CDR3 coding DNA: TGTGCCAGCAGCCCCGGTACGCGGGGTTTAGGTGGAAACACCATATATTTT.